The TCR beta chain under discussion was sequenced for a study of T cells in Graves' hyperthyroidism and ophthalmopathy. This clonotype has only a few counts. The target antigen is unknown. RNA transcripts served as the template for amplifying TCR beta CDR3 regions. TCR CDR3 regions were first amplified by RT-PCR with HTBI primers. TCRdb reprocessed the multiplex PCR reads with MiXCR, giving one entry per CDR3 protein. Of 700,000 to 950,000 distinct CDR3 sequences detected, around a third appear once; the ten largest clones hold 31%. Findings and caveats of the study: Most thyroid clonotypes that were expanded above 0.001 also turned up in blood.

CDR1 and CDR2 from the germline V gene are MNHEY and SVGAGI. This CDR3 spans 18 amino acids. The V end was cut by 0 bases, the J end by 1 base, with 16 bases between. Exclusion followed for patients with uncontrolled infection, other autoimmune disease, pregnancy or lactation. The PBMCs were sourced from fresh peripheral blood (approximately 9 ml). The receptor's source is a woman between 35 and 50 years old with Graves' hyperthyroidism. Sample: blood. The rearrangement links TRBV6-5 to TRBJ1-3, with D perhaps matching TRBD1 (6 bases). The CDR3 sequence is CASSYSIPGDNSGNTIYF. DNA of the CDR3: TGTGCCAGCAGTTACTCGATTCCGGGGGACAATTCTGGAAACACCATATATTTT.